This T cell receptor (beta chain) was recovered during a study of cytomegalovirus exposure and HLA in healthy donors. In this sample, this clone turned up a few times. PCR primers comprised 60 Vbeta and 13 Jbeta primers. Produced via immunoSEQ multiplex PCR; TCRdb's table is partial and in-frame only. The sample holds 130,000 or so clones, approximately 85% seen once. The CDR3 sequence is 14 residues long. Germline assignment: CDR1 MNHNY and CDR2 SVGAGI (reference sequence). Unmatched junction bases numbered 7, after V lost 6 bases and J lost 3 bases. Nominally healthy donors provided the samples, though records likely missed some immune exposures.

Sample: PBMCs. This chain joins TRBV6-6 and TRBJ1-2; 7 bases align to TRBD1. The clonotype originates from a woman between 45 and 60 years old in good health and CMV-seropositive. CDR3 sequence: CASRPTGDYYGYTF. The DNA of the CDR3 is TGTGCCAGCAGACCTACAGGGGATTACTATGGCTACACCTTC.